This TCR beta chain appears in the sequencing data of a study of control samples from healthy donors and cancer patients. Looked up from germline, CDR1 is SGHAT and CDR2 is FQNNGV. CDR3 size: 14 residues. The germline V and J ends were trimmed by 2 bases and 0 bases, with 7 bases remaining between them. Sequencing used immunoSEQ multiplex PCR; TCRdb keeps in-frame clones, though not all of them. The table lists approximately 150,000 clones, around 90% of them singletons, with about 7.1% in the top ten. The V call is TRBV11-2, the J call TRBJ1-1, with unresolved D. The sample was blood. This TCR derives from a man younger than 35 in good health. CDR3 in DNA: TGTGCCAGCAGCTTACGGCGCGTGAACACTGAAGCTTTCTTT. It encodes CASSLRRVNTEAFF.